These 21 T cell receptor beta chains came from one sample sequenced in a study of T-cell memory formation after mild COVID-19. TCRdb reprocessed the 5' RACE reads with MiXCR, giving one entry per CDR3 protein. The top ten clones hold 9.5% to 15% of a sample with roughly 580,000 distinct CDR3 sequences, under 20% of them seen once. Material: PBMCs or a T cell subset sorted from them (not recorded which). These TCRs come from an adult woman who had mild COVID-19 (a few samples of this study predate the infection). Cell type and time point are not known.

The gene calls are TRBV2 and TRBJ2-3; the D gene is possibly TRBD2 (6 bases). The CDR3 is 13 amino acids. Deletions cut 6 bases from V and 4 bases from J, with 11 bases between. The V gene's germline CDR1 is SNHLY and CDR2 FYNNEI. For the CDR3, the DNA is TGTGCCAGCAGGCGGGACCGGCCAGATACGCAGTATTTT. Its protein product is CASRRDRPDTQYF. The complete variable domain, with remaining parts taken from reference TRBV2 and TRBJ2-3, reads EPEVTQTPSHQVTQMGQEVILRCVPISNHLYFYWYRQILGQKVEFLVSFYNNEISEKSEIFDDQFSVERPDGSNFTLKIRSTKLEDSAMYFCASRRDRPDTQYFGPGTRLTVL.

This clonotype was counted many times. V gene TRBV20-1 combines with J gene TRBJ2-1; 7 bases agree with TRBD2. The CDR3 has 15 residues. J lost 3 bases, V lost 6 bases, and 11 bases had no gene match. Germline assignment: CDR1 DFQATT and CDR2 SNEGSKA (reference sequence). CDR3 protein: CSAIPQRGIYNEQFF. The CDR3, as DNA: TGCAGTGCCATCCCCCAGCGGGGTATCTACAATGAGCAGTTCTTC.

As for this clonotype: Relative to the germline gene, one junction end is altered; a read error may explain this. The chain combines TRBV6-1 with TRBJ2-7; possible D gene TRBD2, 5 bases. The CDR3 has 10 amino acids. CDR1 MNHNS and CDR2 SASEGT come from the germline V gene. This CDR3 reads CASRGWERYF. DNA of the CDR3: TGTGCCAGCAGGGGATGGGAGCGGTACTTC.

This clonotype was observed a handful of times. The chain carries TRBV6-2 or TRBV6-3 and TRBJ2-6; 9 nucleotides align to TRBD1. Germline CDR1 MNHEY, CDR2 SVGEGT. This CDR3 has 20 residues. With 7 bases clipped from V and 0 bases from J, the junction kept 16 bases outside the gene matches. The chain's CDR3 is CASTQPAQGALLSGANVLTF. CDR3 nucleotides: TGTGCCAGCACCCAACCCGCACAGGGGGCCCTTCTCTCTGGGGCCAACGTCCTGACTTTC.

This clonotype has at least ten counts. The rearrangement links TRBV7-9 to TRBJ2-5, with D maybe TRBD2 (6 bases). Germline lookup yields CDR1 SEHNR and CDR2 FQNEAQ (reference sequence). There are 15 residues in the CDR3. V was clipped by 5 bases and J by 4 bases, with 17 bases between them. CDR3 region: CASSPRGGIIETQYF. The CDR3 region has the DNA TGTGCCAGCAGCCCCCGCGGCGGGATAATAGAGACCCAGTACTTC.

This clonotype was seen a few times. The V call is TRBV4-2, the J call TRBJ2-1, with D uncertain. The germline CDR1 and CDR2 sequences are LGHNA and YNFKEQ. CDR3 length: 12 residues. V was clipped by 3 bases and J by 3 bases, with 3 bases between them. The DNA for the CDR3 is TGTGCCAGCAGCCACGACTACAATGAGCAGTTCTTC. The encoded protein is CASSHDYNEQFF.

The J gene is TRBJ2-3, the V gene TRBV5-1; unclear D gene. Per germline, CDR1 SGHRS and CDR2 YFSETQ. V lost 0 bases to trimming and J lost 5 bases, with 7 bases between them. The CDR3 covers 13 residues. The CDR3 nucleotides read TGCGCCAGCAGCTTGGAGGTACTAGATACGCAGTATTTT. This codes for CASSLEVLDTQYF. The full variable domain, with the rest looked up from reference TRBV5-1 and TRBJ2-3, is KAGVTQTPRYLIKTRGQQVTLSCSPISGHRSVSWYQQTPGQGLQFLFEYFSETQRNKGNFPGRFSGRQFSNSRSEMNVSTLELGDSALYLCASSLEVLDTQYFGPGTRLTVL.

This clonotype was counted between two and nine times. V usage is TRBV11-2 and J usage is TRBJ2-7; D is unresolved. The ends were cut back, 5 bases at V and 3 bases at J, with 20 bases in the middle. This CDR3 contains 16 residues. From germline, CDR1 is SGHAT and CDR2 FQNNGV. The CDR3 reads CASSPTRRVGDYEQYF. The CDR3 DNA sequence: TGTGCCAGCAGCCCAACCAGACGAGTAGGAGACTACGAGCAGTACTTC.

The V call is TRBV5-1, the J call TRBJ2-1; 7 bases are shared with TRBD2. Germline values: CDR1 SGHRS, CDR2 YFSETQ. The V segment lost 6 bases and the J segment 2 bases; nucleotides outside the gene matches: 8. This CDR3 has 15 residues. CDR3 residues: CASIPDGGTYNEQFF. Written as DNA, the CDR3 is TGCGCCAGCATTCCCGACGGGGGGACCTACAATGAGCAGTTCTTC.

CDR3 region: CSVSVGTGETQYF. The DNA of the CDR3 is TGCAGCGTCTCTGTAGGGACAGGGGAGACCCAGTACTTC. The chain is built from TRBV29-1 and TRBJ2-5; 9 bases are shared with TRBD1. Germline CDR1 reads SQVTM; CDR2 reads ANQGSEA. The CDR3 runs to 13 residues. The V gene end was trimmed by 6 bases and the J gene end by 5 bases; junction bases not matched to a gene: 7.

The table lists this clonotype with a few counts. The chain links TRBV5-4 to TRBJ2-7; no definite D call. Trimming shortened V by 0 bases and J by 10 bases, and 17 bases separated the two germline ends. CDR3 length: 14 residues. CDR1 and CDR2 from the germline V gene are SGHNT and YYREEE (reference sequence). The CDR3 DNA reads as TGTGCCAGCAGCTTGGCCCCGCCGGACGGCCCCCAGTACTTC. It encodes CASSLAPPDGPQYF.

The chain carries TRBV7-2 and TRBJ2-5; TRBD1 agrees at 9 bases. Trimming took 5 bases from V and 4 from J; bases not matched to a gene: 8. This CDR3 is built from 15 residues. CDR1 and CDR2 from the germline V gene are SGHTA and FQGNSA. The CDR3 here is CASSPGTGRSETQYF. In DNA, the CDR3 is TGTGCCAGCAGCCCGGGGACAGGGAGGTCAGAGACCCAGTACTTC.

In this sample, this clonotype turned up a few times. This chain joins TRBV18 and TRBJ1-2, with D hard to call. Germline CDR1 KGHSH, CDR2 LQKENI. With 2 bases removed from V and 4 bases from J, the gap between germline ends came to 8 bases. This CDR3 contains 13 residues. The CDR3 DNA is TGTGCCAGCTCACCAAAGGTCCTCTATGGCTACACCTTC. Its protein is CASSPKVLYGYTF.

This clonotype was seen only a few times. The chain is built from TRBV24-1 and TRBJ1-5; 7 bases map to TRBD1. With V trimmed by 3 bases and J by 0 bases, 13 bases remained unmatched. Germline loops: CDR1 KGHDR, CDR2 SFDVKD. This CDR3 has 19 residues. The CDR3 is CATSDGSGAGGNSNQPQHF. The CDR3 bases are TGTGCCACCAGTGATGGCTCTGGGGCAGGGGGGAATAGCAATCAGCCCCAGCATTTT.

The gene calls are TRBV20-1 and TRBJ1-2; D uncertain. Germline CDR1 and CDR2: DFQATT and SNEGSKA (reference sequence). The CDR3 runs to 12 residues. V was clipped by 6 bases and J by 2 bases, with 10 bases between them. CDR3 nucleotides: TGCAGTGCCATTACAGAAAACTATGGCTACACCTTC. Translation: CSAITENYGYTF.

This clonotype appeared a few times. CDR3 sequence (DNA): TGTGCCAGCAGCTTGAGGAGGGGTCCCTCTGGAAACACCATATATTTT. It specifies CASSLRRGPSGNTIYF. The chain employs TRBV5-6 and TRBJ1-3, with TRBD1 as a possible D gene (5 bases). The CDR3 covers 16 residues. V shed 1 base and J shed 0 bases, with 11 bases lying between them. The germline gives CDR1 SGHDT, CDR2 YYEEEE.

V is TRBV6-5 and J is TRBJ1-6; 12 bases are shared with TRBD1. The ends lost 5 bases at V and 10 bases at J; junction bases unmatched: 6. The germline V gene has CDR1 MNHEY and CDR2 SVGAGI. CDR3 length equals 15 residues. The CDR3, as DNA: TGTGCCAGCAGTCATCGGGACAGGGGGCACTCACCCCTCCACTTT. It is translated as CASSHRDRGHSPLHF.

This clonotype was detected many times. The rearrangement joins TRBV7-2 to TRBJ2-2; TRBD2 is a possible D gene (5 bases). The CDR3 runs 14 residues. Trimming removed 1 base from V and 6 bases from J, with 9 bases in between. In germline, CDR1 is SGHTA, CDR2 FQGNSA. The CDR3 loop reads CASSLGLASGELFF. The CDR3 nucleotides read TGTGCCAGCAGCTTAGGGCTAGCCTCCGGGGAGCTGTTTTTT.

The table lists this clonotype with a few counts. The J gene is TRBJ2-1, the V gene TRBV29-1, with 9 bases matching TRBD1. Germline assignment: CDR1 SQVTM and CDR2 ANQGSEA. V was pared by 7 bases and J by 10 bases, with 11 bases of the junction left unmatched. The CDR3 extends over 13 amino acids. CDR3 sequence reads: CSAIIYRGREQFF. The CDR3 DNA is TGCAGCGCAATAATTTACAGGGGGCGCGAGCAGTTCTTC.

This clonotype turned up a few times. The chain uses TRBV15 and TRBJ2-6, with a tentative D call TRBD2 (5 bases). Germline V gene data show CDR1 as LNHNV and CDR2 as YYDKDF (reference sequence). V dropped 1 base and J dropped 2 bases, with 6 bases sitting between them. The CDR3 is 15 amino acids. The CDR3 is CATSRVEAGANVLTF. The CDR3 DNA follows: TGTGCCACCAGCAGAGTGGAGGCTGGGGCCAACGTCCTGACTTTC.

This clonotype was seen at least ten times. CDR3 amino acids: CASSPGQGQSDTQYF. CDR3 coding DNA: TGCGCCAGCAGCCCGGGACAGGGACAATCAGATACGCAGTATTTT. J is TRBJ2-3 and V is TRBV5-1, with 9 bases fitting TRBD1. V shed 4 bases, J shed 4 bases, and the junction held 7 bases outside the gene matches. CDR3 length equals 15 residues. From germline, CDR1 is SGHRS and CDR2 YFSETQ. Supplemented by reference TRBV5-1 and TRBJ2-3, the full variable domain reads KAGVTQTPRYLIKTRGQQVTLSCSPISGHRSVSWYQQTPGQGLQFLFEYFSETQRNKGNFPGRFSGRQFSNSRSEMNVSTLELGDSALYLCASSPGQGQSDTQYFGPGTRLTVL.